This T cell receptor beta chain comes out of a study of T cell repertoires in cytomegalovirus infection. Study context: CMV infection together with matching HLA type was indicated by public TCR beta signatures. Regarding the study as a whole: HLA-C-restricted, CMV-specific TCR beta clonotypes were dominant ex vivo.

TCRdb re-called the reads through MiXCR, storing one row per CDR3 protein. This sample has some 390,000 distinct CDR3 sequences, with around a sixth found just once. A note on this clonotype: Its antigen is undetermined.

J lost 1 base, V lost 1 base, and 8 bases had no gene match. Germline V gene data show CDR1 as MNHEY and CDR2 as SMNVEV (reference sequence). This CDR3 has 19 residues. This TCR came from a human donor in good health (CMV status not recorded). Some clones in this sample may be carry-over from other donors' samples. Sequencing was performed on PBMCs. V is TRBV27 and J is TRBJ2-6; TRBD1 agrees at 9 bases. For the CDR3, the DNA is TGTGCCAGCAGTTTATTCTACAGGGGGCTAGTATCTGGGGCCAACGTCCTGACTTTC. As protein: CASSLFYRGLVSGANVLTF.